This TCR beta chain was profiled in a study of T cells in Graves' hyperthyroidism and ophthalmopathy. Turning to the study itself: Before treatment of any kind, peripheral blood was taken at initial diagnosis.

Study-wide findings and caveats: Blood samples included most of the expanded thyroid clonotypes exceeding 0.001.

These patients, aged 18 to 65, had recently diagnosed hyperthyroidism lasting under 2 months. RNA transcripts provided the source from which TCR beta CDR3 regions were amplified. HTBI primers were used for first-round RT-PCR of the TCR CDR3. TCRdb re-called the multiplex PCR reads with MiXCR, one entry per CDR3 protein. The sample holds 650,000 to 700,000 distinct CDR3 sequences, roughly 17% seen once. About this clonotype: Its target is unknown.

This CDR3 has 16 amino acids. The V and J ends lost 0 bases and 10 bases, in that order; junction bases with no gene match: 10. Germline values: CDR1 SGHRS, CDR2 YFSETQ. This TCR came from a man over 45 with Graves' hyperthyroidism. The chain carries TRBV5-1 and TRBJ1-6, with TRBD1 identical over 7 bases. The sample comprised blood. CDR3 amino acids: CASSLEGTVIRSPLHF. CDR3 nucleotide sequence: TGCGCCAGCAGCTTGGAAGGGACAGTCATACGGTCACCCCTCCACTTT.